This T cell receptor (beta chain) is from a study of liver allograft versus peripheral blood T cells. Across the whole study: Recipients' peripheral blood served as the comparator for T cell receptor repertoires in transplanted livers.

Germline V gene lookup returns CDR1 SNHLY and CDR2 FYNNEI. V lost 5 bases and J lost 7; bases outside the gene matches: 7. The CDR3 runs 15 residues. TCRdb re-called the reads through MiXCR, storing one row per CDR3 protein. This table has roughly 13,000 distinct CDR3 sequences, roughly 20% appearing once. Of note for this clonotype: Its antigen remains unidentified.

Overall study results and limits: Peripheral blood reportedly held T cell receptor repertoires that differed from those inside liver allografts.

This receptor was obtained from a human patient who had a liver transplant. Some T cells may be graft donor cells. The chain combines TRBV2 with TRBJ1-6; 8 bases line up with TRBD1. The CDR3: CASSLGQAGNSPLHF. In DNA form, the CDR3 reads TGTGCCAGCAGTTTGGGACAGGCGGGGAATTCACCCCTCCACTTT.